This paragraph reports one TCR beta chain. Assay used: immunoSEQ multiplex PCR; TCRdb lists only in-frame clones, some missing. Among roughly 53,000 clones listed, roughly 84% were seen once. CDR1 and CDR2 (germline): SGDLS, YYNGEE. This CDR3 region has 16 residues. Unmatched junction bases numbered 7, after V lost 3 bases and J lost 3 bases. The data stem from a study of OX40 agonist ivuxolimab in advanced cancers. This sample comprised CD4+ or CD8+ T cells sorted from blood, obtained in a trial of the OX40 agonist ivuxolimab. This sequence joins TRBV9 and TRBJ2-2, with 8 bases fitting TRBD1. The TCR was taken from an adult with an advanced solid tumor such as melanoma, head and neck, liver or kidney cancer. The CDR3 loop is CASSARTGSDTGELFF. CDR3 nucleotide sequence: TGTGCCAGCAGCGCCCGGACAGGGAGTGACACCGGGGAGCTGTTTTTT.